These 9 T cell receptor beta chains originate from one sample sequenced in a study of blood T cell repertoires in COVID-19 (dated by TCRdb to about 2020). Preparation of the library involved the immunoSEQ multiplex PCR assay. Not all clones reach the TCRdb copy of this immuneACCESS table, which keeps in-frame sequences only. Checked studies attribute under half of the gap to unresolved V genes and leave the rest unexplained. For this sample the table gives more than 300,000 clones, of which around 87% were detected only once. The top ten clones comprise 8% to 13% of the sample. Input material: peripheral blood. The receptors originated from a woman aged 30 to 39 with COVID-19, enrolled during active disease.

The genes are TRBV6-4 and TRBJ2-5, with 9 bases fitting TRBD1. This CDR3 spans 13 amino acids. V trimming: 4 bases; J trimming: 6 bases; junction bases outside the gene matches: 3. Germline V gives CDR1 MRHNA, CDR2 SNTAGT. The CDR3 region is CASSVDRGKTQYF. CDR3 nucleotides: TGTGCCAGCAGTGTGGACAGGGGCAAGACCCAGTACTTC.

The chain couples TRBV29-1 to TRBJ1-1; 9 positions match TRBD1. V lost 5 bases to trimming and J lost 7 bases; unmatched junction nucleotides: 8. The CDR3 is 13 residues long. In germline, CDR1 is SQVTM, CDR2 ANQGSEA. CDR3 coding DNA: TGCAGCGTTCTCTGCCGGGACAGGGATGAAGCTTTCTTT. Amino acid sequence: CSVLCRDRDEAFF. The variable domain in full, with the rest retrieved from reference TRBV29-1 and TRBJ1-1, is SAVISQKPSRDICQRGTSLTIQCQVDSQVTMMFWYRQQPGQSLTLIATANQGSEATYESGFVIDKFPISRPNLTFSTLTVSNMSPEDSSIYLCSVLCRDRDEAFFGQGTRLTVV.

This rearrangement joins TRBV19 to TRBJ2-1, with D possibly TRBD1 on 5 matching bases. The V gene's germline CDR1 is LNHDA and CDR2 SQIVND (reference sequence). V was pared by 5 bases and J by 7 bases, with 12 bases between. CDR3 size: 13 residues. The CDR3 DNA is TGTGCCAGTAGTTGGGAAGGGGTAAATGAGCAGTTCTTC. Translating gives CASSWEGVNEQFF.

V gene TRBV7-8 combines with J gene TRBJ2-5; 9 bases are a match to TRBD2. Per the germline V gene, CDR1 is SGHVS and CDR2 is FQNEAQ. The CDR3 extends over 14 amino acids. The ends lost 3 bases at V and 7 bases at J; junction bases unmatched: 6. This CDR3 reads CASSFRGRDGTQYF. DNA of the CDR3: TGTGCCAGCAGCTTCCGCGGGAGGGACGGGACCCAGTACTTC.

In this sample, this clone turned up once. J is TRBJ1-1 and V is TRBV5-1; D not certain. Germline V gene lookup returns CDR1 SGHRS and CDR2 YFSETQ. This CDR3 region has 14 residues. V shed 0 bases and J shed 6 bases, with 12 bases lying between them. The CDR3 DNA reads as TGCGCCAGCAGCTTGGGGCTGCTGGTCTCTGAAGCTTTCTTT. This encodes CASSLGLLVSEAFF.

Concerning this clone: At the DNA level, this CDR3 is encoded by other sequences in the same sample as well. The chain links TRBV6-5 to TRBJ2-7, with TRBD1 identical over 8 bases. J was trimmed by 7 bases and V by 0 bases; bases with no gene match: 5. There are 14 residues in the CDR3. CDR1 and CDR2 (germline): MNHEY, SVGAGI. CDR3 coding DNA: TGTGCCAGCAGTTACTCCAGGGGGCTGGGGGAGCAGTACTTC. Translation gives CASSYSRGLGEQYF.

The rearrangement uses TRBV30 and TRBJ2-7, with D maybe TRBD2 (5 bases). Per germline, CDR1 GTSNPN and CDR2 SVGIG (reference sequence). V was clipped by 3 bases and J by 6 bases, with 18 bases between them. The CDR3 spans 14 residues. The CDR3 protein is CAWSLFPMRAEQYF. The DNA of the CDR3 is TGTGCCTGGAGCCTCTTCCCCATGCGGGCCGAGCAGTACTTC.

A note on this clone: A junction boundary mismatches the germline segment, possibly from a read error. This chain connects TRBV7-6 to TRBJ1-1; D ambiguous. This CDR3 comprises 13 residues. CDR1 and CDR2 (germline): SGHVS, FNYEAQ. CDR3 DNA: TGTGCCAGCAGCGTTCAAAAGAACACTAAAGCTTTCTTT. This codes for CASSVQKNTKAFF.

The chain links TRBV7-3 to TRBJ2-1, with D tentatively TRBD2 (6 bases). The V end lost 8 bases, the J end lost 8 bases, and 31 bases lay between the germline ends. The CDR3 extends over 18 amino acids. Germline CDR1 is SGHTA and CDR2 is FQGTGA. CDR3 amino acids: CASSLQALPRETGYEQFF. The CDR3 bases are TGTGCCAGCTCTCTACAGGCCCTACCCCGGGAGACGGGCTATGAGCAGTTCTTC.